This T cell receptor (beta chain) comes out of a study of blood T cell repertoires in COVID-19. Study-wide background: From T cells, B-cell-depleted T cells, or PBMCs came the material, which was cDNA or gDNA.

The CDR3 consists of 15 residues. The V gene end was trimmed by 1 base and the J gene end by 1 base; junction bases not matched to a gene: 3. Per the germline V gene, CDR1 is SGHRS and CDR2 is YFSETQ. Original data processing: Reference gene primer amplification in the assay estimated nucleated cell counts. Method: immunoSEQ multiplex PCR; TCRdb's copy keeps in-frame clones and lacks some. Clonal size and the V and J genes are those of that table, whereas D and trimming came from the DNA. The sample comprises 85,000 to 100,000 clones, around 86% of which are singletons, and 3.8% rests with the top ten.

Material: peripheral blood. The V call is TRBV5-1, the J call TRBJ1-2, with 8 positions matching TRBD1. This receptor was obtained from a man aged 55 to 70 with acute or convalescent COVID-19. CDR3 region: CASSLTGGLNYGYTF. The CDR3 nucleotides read TGCGCCAGCAGCTTGACAGGGGGTCTTAACTATGGCTACACCTTC.